Each of the 16 T cell receptor beta chains below was sequenced from the same sample in a study of blood T cell repertoires in COVID-19. The assay was immunoSEQ multiplex PCR, and TCRdb's table has in-frame clones only and misses some. This table has about 84,000 clones, approximately 86% appearing once. Sequencing input: peripheral blood. These receptors came from a woman at least 80 years old with acute or convalescent COVID-19.

This rearrangement joins TRBV6-5 to TRBJ1-5; 9 bases are shared with TRBD1. Germline trimming cut 4 bases from V and 6 bases from J; bases unmatched to any gene: 4. CDR3 length: 14 amino acids. The germline V gene has CDR1 MNHEY and CDR2 SVGAGI. For the CDR3, the DNA is TGTGCCAGCAGTTTGGACAGGGGCGGTCAGCCCCAGCATTTT. It translates to CASSLDRGGQPQHF.

The J gene is TRBJ2-7, the V gene TRBV18, with TRBD1 as a possible D gene (6 bases). Germline lookup yields CDR1 KGHSH and CDR2 LQKENI. V shed 3 bases and J shed 6 bases, with 18 bases lying between them. CDR3 length: 15 amino acids. The chain's CDR3 is CASSPKGQRWGEQYF. The CDR3 region has the DNA TGTGCCAGCTCACCGAAAGGACAGCGCTGGGGCGAGCAGTACTTC. The full variable domain, in which reference TRBV18 and TRBJ2-7 provide the parts outside the CDR3, is NAGVMQNPRHLVRRRGQEARLRCSPMKGHSHVYWYRQLPEEGLKFMVYLQKENIIDESGMPKERFSAEFPKEGPSILRIQQVVRGDSAAYFCASSPKGQRWGEQYFGPGTRLTVT.

As DNA, the CDR3 is TGCGCCAGCAGCCTCGGACTAGCGCCCTACAATGAGCAGTTCTTC. Its protein product is CASSLGLAPYNEQFF. This chain joins TRBV5-1 and TRBJ2-1; the match to TRBD2 covers 9 bases. Germline V gene data show CDR1 as SGHRS and CDR2 as YFSETQ. The J segment lost 2 bases and the V segment lost 4 bases, leaving 4 bases of the junction unmatched. This CDR3 spans 15 amino acids.

The gene calls are TRBV3-1 (or the pseudogene TRBV3-2) and TRBJ2-5; 9 bases are a match to TRBD1. The V and J ends lost 1 base and 2 bases, in that order; junction bases with no gene match: 5. Germline V CDR1 and CDR2: LGHDT, YNNKEL (reference sequence). CDR3 length equals 16 residues. In DNA form, the CDR3 reads TGTGCCAGCAGCCAAGGGGACAGGGCGGGTCAAGAGACCCAGTACTTC. Translation gives CASSQGDRAGQETQYF.

The chain employs TRBV7-9 and TRBJ1-1; D is possibly TRBD1 (5 bases). The CDR3 extends over 15 amino acids. The V gene lost 5 bases and the J gene lost 1 base, with 14 bases spanning the gap. Germline CDR1 and CDR2: SEHNR and FQNEAQ (reference sequence). CDR3 coding DNA: TGTGCCAGCAGCCCCGCGTGGCAGGGGAACACTGAAGCTTTCTTT. As protein: CASSPAWQGNTEAFF.

This clone was detected only once. J is TRBJ2-4 and V is TRBV11-3; 12 nucleotides line up with TRBD2. The germline V gene encodes CDR1 SGHNT and CDR2 YENEEA. The CDR3 is made up of 16 amino acids. Trimming removed 5 bases from V and 9 bases from J; junction bases left unmatched: 11. CDR3 bases: TGTGCCAGCAGCAGAGGACTAGCGGGAAAGCGAGTCATTCAGTACTTC. Its protein product is CASSRGLAGKRVIQYF.

J is TRBJ2-6 and V is TRBV7-2; a possible D gene is TRBD1 (5 bases). Trimming left V 4 bases short and J 6 bases short, with 7 bases between. Germline V gene sequence: CDR1 SGHTA, CDR2 FQGNSA. This CDR3 contains 13 residues. The CDR3 sequence is CASSSGQANVLTF. The CDR3 bases are TGTGCCAGCAGCTCCGGACAGGCCAACGTCCTGACTTTC.

V is TRBV5-6 and J is TRBJ2-1; TRBD2 agrees at 10 bases. The V gene end was trimmed by 4 bases and the J gene end by 4 bases; junction bases not matched to a gene: 8. Germline CDR1 SGHDT, CDR2 YYEEEE. CDR3 length equals 16 residues. As DNA, the CDR3 is TGTGCCAGCAGCCGTCAGGGACTAGCGCATTACAATGAGCAGTTCTTC. Protein sequence: CASSRQGLAHYNEQFF.

The CDR3: CASSFGQFTDTQYF. The DNA for the CDR3 is TGTGCCAGCAGCTTTGGACAGTTCACAGATACGCAGTATTTT. The V and J genes are TRBV11-3 and TRBJ2-3, with D possibly being TRBD1 (6 bases). This CDR3 is built from 14 residues. The ends were cut back, 3 bases at V and 2 bases at J, with 9 bases in the middle. CDR1 SGHNT and CDR2 YENEEA come from the germline V gene. Drawing the rest from reference TRBV11-3 and TRBJ2-3, the complete variable domain is EAGVVQSPRYKIIEKKQPVAFWCNPISGHNTLYWYLQNLGQGPELLIRYENEEAVDDSQLPKDRFSAERLKGVDSTLKIQPAELGDSAVYLCASSFGQFTDTQYFGPGTRLTVL.

This rearrangement joins TRBV7-2 to TRBJ2-3; a weak D match, TRBD2 (5 bases). Germline V gene lookup returns CDR1 SGHTA and CDR2 FQGNSA. Trimming took off 3 bases at V and 3 bases at J, with 13 bases between the two ends. This CDR3 is 15 amino acids long. The CDR3 reads CASSLAGGRTDTQYF. The CDR3 DNA reads TGTGCCAGCAGCTTGGCCGGAGGAAGGACAGATACGCAGTATTTT.

The chain's CDR3 is CASSPVTSGLGEQYF. In DNA form, the CDR3 reads TGTGCCAGCAGCCCGGTGACTAGCGGCTTGGGGGAGCAGTACTTC. The chain carries TRBV11-2 and TRBJ2-7; 9 bases map to TRBD2. J was trimmed by 7 bases and V by 5 bases; bases with no gene match: 12. In germline, CDR1 is SGHAT, CDR2 FQNNGV. The CDR3 is 15 amino acids.

J is TRBJ1-1 and V is TRBV28; TRBD1 might be the D (5 bases). The CDR3 has 13 amino acids. CDR1 and CDR2 from the germline V gene are MDHEN and SYDVKM. Trimming pared 5 bases from V and 6 bases from J, leaving 13 bases between. As DNA, the CDR3 is TGTGCCAGCAGTGAAACAGGACACCCTGAAGCTTTCTTT. Amino acids: CASSETGHPEAFF.

The rearrangement joins TRBV18 to TRBJ1-1; 8 positions agree with TRBD1. V gave up 3 bases and J gave up 1 base; unmatched junction bases: 13. Germline V gives CDR1 KGHSH, CDR2 LQKENI. The CDR3 has 18 residues. The CDR3 DNA follows: TGTGCCAGCTCACCCCGCACGACAGGGGCCGGGGGGAACACTGAAGCTTTCTTT. Translated: CASSPRTTGAGGNTEAFF.

The J gene is TRBJ1-3, the V gene TRBV2; tentative D call: TRBD1 (6 bases). V gave up 8 bases and J gave up 0 bases, with 11 bases separating them. Per the germline V gene, CDR1 is SNHLY and CDR2 is FYNNEI. The CDR3 sequence is 14 residues long. CDR3 region: CASSGVFSGNTIYF. CDR3 bases: TGTGCCAGCTCAGGGGTATTCTCTGGAAACACCATATATTTT. Looking up the rest from reference TRBV2 and TRBJ1-3 gives the full variable domain: EPEVTQTPSHQVTQMGQEVILRCVPISNHLYFYWYRQILGQKVEFLVSFYNNEISEKSEIFDDQFSVERPDGSNFTLKIRSTKLEDSAMYFCASSGVFSGNTIYFGEGSWLTVV.

This clone showed up just once. The V gene is TRBV19, the J gene TRBJ2-3, with D unresolved. The V end lost 3 bases, the J end lost 0 bases, and 7 bases lay between the germline ends. The germline V gene encodes CDR1 LNHDA and CDR2 SQIVND (reference sequence). CDR3 size: 14 residues. CDR3 protein: CASSMTLSTDTQYF. The CDR3 DNA reads as TGTGCCAGTAGTATGACTCTTAGCACAGATACGCAGTATTTT.

The genes are TRBV7-3 and TRBJ1-5, with 9 nucleotides matching TRBD1. The CDR3 runs to 15 residues. The J segment lost 3 bases and the V segment lost 4 bases, leaving 4 bases of the junction unmatched. Per the germline V gene, CDR1 is SGHTA and CDR2 is FQGTGA. In DNA, the CDR3 is TGTGCCAGCAGCTCGACAGGGGGGCCCAATCAGCCCCAGCATTTT. Amino acids: CASSSTGGPNQPQHF.